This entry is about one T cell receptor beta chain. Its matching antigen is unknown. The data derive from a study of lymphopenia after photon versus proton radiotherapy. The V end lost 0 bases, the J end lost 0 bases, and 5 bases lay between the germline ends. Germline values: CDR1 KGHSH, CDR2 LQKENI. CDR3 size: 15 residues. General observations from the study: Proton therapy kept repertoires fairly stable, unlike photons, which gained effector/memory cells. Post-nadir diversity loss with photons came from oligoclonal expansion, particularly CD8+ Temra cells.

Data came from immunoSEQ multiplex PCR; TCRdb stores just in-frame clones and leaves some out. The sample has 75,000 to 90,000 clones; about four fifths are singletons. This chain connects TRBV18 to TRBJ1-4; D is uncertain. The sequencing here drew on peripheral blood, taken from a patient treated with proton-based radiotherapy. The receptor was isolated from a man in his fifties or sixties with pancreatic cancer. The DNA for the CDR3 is TGTGCCAGCTCACCACCGGCGACAACTAATGAAAAACTGTTTTTT. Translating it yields CASSPPATTNEKLFF.